This T cell receptor beta chain stems from a study of cytomegalovirus exposure and HLA in healthy donors. The CDR3 runs 12 residues. The V segment lost 4 bases and the J segment 15 bases; nucleotides outside the gene matches: 4. Germline CDR1 reads SGHTA; CDR2 reads FQGNSA. PCR used 60 Vbeta primers and 13 Jbeta primers. The data were produced by immunoSEQ multiplex PCR, yet TCRdb's version contains in-frame clones alone and is incomplete. The profile covers about 150,000 clones, with 75% to 85% appearing a single time and 5.6% taken by the ten largest. Sequenced input: PBMCs. This TCR was sampled from a woman between 40 and 50 years old in good health and CMV-seropositive. V is TRBV7-2 and J is TRBJ2-1; 12 bases are shared with TRBD2. CDR3 loop: CASSSLLAGGFF. The CDR3 nucleotides read TGTGCCAGCAGCTCTTTACTAGCGGGAGGGTTCTTC.